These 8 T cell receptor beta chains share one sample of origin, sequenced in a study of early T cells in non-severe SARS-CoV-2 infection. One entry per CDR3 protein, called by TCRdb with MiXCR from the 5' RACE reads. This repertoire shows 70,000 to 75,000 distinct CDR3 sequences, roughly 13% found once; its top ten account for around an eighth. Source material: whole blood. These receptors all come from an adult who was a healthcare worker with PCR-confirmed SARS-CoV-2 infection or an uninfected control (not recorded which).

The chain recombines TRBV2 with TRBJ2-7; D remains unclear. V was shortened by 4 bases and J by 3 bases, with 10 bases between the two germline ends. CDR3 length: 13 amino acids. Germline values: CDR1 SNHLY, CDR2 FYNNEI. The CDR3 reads CASSVWGIYEQYF. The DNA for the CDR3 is TGTGCCAGCAGTGTTTGGGGAATCTACGAGCAGTACTTC.

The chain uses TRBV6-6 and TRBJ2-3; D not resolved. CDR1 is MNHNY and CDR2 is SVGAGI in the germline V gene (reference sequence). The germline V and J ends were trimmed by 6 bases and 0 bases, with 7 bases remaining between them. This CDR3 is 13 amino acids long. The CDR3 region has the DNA TGTGCCAGCAGGGACGGCAGCACAGATACGCAGTATTTT. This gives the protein CASRDGSTDTQYF.

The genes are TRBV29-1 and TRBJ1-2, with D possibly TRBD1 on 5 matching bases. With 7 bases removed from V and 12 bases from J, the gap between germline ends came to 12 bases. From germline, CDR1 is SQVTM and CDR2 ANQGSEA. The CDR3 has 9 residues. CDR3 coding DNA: TGCAGCGCGGGGCCCAAGAACACCTTC. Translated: CSAGPKNTF. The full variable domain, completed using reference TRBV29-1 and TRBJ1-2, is SAVISQKPSRDICQRGTSLTIQCQVDSQVTMMFWYRQQPGQSLTLIATANQGSEATYESGFVIDKFPISRPNLTFSTLTVSNMSPEDSSIYLCSAGPKNTFGSGTRLTVV.

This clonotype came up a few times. CDR3: CAIAGTSYEQYF. In nucleotides, the CDR3 is TGTGCCATCGCGGGGACCTCCTACGAGCAGTACTTC. This chain connects TRBV10-3 to TRBJ2-7, with a weak D call TRBD2 (6 bases). The CDR3 is 12 residues long. With 8 bases removed from V and 0 bases from J, the gap between germline ends came to 8 bases. The germline V gene has CDR1 ENHRY and CDR2 SYGVKD.

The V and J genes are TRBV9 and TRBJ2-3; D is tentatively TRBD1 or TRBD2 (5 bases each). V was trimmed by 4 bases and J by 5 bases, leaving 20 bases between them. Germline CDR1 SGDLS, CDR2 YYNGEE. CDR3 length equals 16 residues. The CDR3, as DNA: TGTGCCAGCAGCCTTGGGACCGCCGTCGTCAGAGATACGCAGTATTTT. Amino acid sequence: CASSLGTAVVRDTQYF. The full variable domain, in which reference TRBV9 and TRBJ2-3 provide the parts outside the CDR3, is DSGVTQTPKHLITATGQRVTLRCSPRSGDLSVYWYQQSLDQGLQFLIQYYNGEERAKGNILERFSAQQFPDLHSELNLSSLELGDSALYFCASSLGTAVVRDTQYFGPGTRLTVL.

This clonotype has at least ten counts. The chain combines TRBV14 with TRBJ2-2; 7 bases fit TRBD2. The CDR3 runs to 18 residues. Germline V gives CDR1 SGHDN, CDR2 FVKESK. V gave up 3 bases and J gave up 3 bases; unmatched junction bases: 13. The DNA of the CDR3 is TGTGCCAGCAGCCACGGGAGTTACCGGACTAGATACACCGGGGAGCTGTTTTTT. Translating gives CASSHGSYRTRYTGELFF.

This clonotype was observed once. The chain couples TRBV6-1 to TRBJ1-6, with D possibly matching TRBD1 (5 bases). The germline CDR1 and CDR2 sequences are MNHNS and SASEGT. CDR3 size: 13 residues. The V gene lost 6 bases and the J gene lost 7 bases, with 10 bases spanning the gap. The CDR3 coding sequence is TGTGCCAGCAGCCGGGGACGGAATTCACCCCTCCACTTT. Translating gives CASSRGRNSPLHF.

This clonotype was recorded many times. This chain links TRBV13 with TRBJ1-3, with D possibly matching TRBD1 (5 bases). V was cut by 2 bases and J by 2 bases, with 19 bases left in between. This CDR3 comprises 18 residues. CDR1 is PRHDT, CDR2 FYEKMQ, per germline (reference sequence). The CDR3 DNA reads TGTGCCAGCAGCTTAAATTCAGGGCTTGAGGTGGCTGGAAACACCATATATTTT. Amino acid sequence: CASSLNSGLEVAGNTIYF.